This T cell receptor beta chain emerged from a study of blood T cell repertoires in COVID-19. For the study at large: The samples span acute and convalescent COVID-19 from the United States, Italy and Spain.

V dropped 0 bases and J dropped 6 bases, with 7 bases sitting between them. There are 13 residues in the CDR3. CDR1 is SGDLS, CDR2 YYNGEE, per germline. TCRdb keeps only in-frame clones here, not all; method: immunoSEQ multiplex PCR. The table includes 85,000 or so clones, nearly 95% detected once. The source of this sequence is a human donor with active COVID-19. The donor label of this sample is uncertain. The sequencing sample was made of peripheral blood. The V and J genes are TRBV9 and TRBJ2-1; D call uncertain. The CDR3 reads CASSVASGNEQFF. The DNA for the CDR3 is TGTGCCAGCAGCGTAGCTTCAGGCAATGAGCAGTTCTTC.